A selection of T cell receptor beta chains follows, all from one sample in a study of T cell responses to AZD1222 COVID-19 vaccine. Using immunoSEQ multiplex PCR, the repertoire was profiled, and TCRdb retains in-frame clones only, with some absent. The table has roughly 100,000 clones, roughly 83% seen once; the top ten hold about a sixth. Sequenced here: peripheral blood, sampled on day 0 of AZD1222 vaccination. All receptors derive from an adult in good health. Each CDR3 is given with its conserved first and last residue. The order of the fields is J gene, V gene, clone size, D gene, CDR3 protein, CDR3 DNA. The D gene is left open where the match is weak. Some rows have no size entry. The others give once, few or many, or a class for an expanded clone.

TRBJ2-2	TRBV28	-	TRBD2	CASSVWGLAGGPGELFF	TGTGCCAGCAGCGTTTGGGGACTAGCGGGAGGGCCCGGGGAGCTGTTTTTT
TRBJ1-1	TRBV28	-	-	CASSLGLNRRTEAFF	TGTGCCAGCAGTTTGGGTCTAAACAGGCGAACTGAAGCTTTCTTT
TRBJ1-1	TRBV10-3	once	-	CAIKRGSGAEAFF	TGTGCCATCAAAAGAGGGTCAGGGGCTGAAGCTTTCTTT
TRBJ1-2	TRBV9	-	-	CASSVAALANYGYTF	TGTGCCAGCAGCGTAGCAGCCCTAGCCAACTATGGCTACACCTTC
TRBJ2-1	TRBV7-2	-	-	CASSLGPLDGLFF	TGTGCCAGCAGCTTAGGCCCACTAGACGGACTGTTCTTC
TRBJ1-4	TRBV7-9	-	TRBD1	CASSLRTGEEKLFF	TGTGCCAGCAGCCTAAGGACAGGGGAAGAAAAACTGTTTTTT
TRBJ1-6	TRBV28	few	TRBD1	CASSSTNRGTGSPLHF	TGTGCCAGCAGTTCAACAAACAGGGGAACGGGTTCACCCCTCCACTTT
TRBJ1-1	TRBV15	-	-	CATSRGGSEAFF	TGTGCCACCAGCAGGGGGGGGTCTGAAGCTTTCTTT
TRBJ2-7	TRBV5-4	few	TRBD2	CASSFALGGGDEQYF	TGTGCCAGCAGCTTTGCCCTGGGGGGGGGTGACGAGCAGTACTTC
TRBJ1-2	TRBV4-3	once	-	CASSQGGEVYGYTF	TGCGCCAGCAGCCAAGGCGGAGAAGTCTATGGCTACACCTTC
TRBJ2-1	TRBV9	few	-	CASSSRGDKAYNEQFF	TGTGCCAGCAGCTCCCGGGGGGACAAAGCCTACAATGAGCAGTTCTTC
TRBJ2-7	TRBV12-5	-	TRBD2	CASRAGASYEQYF	TGTGCTAGTAGAGCGGGAGCGTCCTACGAGCAGTACTTC
TRBJ1-4	TRBV29-1	-	TRBD1	CSAGNTGGFREKLFF	TGCAGCGCCGGTAACACAGGGGGATTTCGGGAAAAACTGTTTTTT
TRBJ1-5	TRBV28	-	TRBD1	CASSHTGGQPQHF	TGTGCCAGCAGTCACACAGGGGGTCAGCCCCAGCATTTT
TRBJ1-5	TRBV19	once	TRBD1	CASSRFTGGAGNQPQHF	TGTGCCAGTAGCCGATTCACAGGGGGCGCGGGCAATCAGCCCCAGCATTTT
TRBJ1-5	TRBV6-5	-	TRBD1	CASSFGQGSQPQHF	TGTGCCAGCAGTTTCGGACAGGGTAGCCAGCCCCAGCATTTT
TRBJ2-4	TRBV12-5	-	-	CASARSGAKNIQYF	TGTGCTAGTGCACGGAGCGGGGCCAAAAACATTCAGTACTTC
TRBJ2-1	TRBV4-2	-	TRBD2	CASSQDKLAGEQFF	TGTGCCAGCAGCCAAGATAAGCTAGCGGGAGAGCAGTTCTTC